This T cell receptor beta chain was captured in a study of OX40 agonist ivuxolimab in advanced cancers. Study background: Treatment received earlier with anti-PD-1, anti-PD-L1 or anti-CTLA-4 agents was allowed, and 40% had some.

On this clone itself: Its matching antigen is unknown.

J was trimmed by 6 bases and V by 0 bases; bases with no gene match: 9. The CDR3 spans 16 residues. CDR1 and CDR2 from the germline V gene are SNHLY and FYNNEI. Study-level results: Specificity for antigen went undetermined in the expanded peripheral T cells. Average numbers of expanded clones were greater in CD8+ T cells than in CD4+.

Produced via immunoSEQ multiplex PCR; TCRdb's table is partial and in-frame only. The table includes about 50,000 clones, around 82% detected once. The material was CD4+ or CD8+ T cells sorted from blood, obtained in a trial of the OX40 agonist ivuxolimab. The sequence derives from an adult with an advanced solid tumor such as melanoma, head and neck, liver or kidney cancer. The chain carries TRBV2 and TRBJ2-3; the match to TRBD2 covers 7 bases. Here the CDR3 DNA reads TGTGCCAGCAGTGAAGCGCTTCGTGGGGGAGGGGATACGCAGTATTTT. The encoded protein is CASSEALRGGGDTQYF.